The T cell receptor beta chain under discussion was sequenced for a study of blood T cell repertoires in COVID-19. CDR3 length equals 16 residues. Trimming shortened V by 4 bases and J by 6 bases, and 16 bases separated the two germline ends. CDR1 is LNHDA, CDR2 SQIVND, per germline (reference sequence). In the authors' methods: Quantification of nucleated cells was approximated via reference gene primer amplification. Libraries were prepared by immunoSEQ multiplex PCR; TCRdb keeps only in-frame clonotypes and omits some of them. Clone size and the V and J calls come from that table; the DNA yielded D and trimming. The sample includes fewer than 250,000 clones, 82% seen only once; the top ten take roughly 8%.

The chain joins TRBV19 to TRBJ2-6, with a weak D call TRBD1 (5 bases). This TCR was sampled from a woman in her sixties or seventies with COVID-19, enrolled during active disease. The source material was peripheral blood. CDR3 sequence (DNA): TGTGCCAGTAGTAACTTACAGGTTCTAGTGGCCAACGTCCTGACTTTC. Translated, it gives CASSNLQVLVANVLTF.